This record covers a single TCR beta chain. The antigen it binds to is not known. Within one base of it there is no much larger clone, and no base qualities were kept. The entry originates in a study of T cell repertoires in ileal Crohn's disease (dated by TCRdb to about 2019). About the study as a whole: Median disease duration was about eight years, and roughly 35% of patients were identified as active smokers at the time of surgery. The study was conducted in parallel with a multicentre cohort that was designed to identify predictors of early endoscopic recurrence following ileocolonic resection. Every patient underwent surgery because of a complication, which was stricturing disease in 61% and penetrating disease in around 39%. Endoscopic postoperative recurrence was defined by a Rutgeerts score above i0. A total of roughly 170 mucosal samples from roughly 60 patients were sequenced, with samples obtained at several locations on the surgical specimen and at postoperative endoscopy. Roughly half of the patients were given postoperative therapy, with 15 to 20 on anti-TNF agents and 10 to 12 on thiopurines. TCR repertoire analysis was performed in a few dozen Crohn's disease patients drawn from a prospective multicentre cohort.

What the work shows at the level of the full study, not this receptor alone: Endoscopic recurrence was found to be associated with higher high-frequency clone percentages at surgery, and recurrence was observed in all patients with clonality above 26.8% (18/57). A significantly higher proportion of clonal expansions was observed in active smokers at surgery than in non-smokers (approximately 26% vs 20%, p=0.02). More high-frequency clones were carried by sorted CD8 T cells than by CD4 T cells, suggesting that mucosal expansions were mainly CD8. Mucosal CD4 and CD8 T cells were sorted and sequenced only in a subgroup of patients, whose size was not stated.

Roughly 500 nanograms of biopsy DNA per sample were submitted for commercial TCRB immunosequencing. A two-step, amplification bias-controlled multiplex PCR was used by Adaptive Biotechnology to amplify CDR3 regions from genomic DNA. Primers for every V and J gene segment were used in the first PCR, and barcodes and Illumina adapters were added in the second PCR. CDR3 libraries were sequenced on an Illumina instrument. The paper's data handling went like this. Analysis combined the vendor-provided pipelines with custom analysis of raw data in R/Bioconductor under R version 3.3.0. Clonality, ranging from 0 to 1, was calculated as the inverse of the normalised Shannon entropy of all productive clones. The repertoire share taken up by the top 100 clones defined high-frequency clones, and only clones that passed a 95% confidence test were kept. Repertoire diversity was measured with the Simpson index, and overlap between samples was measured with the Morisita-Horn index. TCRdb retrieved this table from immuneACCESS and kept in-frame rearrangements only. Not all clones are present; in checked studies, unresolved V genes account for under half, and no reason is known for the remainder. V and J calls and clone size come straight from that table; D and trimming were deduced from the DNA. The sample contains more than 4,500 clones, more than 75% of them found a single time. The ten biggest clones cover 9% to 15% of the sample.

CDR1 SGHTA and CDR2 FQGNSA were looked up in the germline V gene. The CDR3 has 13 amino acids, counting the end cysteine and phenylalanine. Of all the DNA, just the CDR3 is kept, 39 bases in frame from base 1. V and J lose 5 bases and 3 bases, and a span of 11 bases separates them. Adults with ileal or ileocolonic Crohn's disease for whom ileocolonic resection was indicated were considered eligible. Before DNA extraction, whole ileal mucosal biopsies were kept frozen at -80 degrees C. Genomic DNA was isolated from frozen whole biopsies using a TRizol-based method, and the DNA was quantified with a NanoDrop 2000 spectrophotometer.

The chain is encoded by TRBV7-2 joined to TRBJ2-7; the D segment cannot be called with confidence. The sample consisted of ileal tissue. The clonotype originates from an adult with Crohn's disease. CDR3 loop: CASSPPAVYEQYF. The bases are TGTGCCAGCAGCCCTCCTGCAGTCTACGAGCAGTACTTC.